This T cell receptor (beta chain) is drawn from a study of blood T cells in healthy people across ages. General study points: Unsorted PBMC material precluded a definitive naive versus antigen-experienced comparison. Considered underestimates were the diversity estimates obtained from one million T cells.

Sample-barcoded 5' priming and a J-beta primer mix drove a second PCR of roughly 6 to 12 cycles. Every sample gave at least 2.5 million paired-end reads containing CDR3. MiXCR was run by TCRdb on the 5' RACE reads, yielding one entry per CDR3 protein. The table lists hundreds of thousands of distinct CDR3 sequences, about 21% of them singletons. On this clonotype itself: Its cognate antigen is unknown. One end of the junction does not line up with germline, which may come from a read error.

The CDR3 runs 17 residues. Germline V gene data show CDR1 as MNHNS and CDR2 as SASEGT. The V call is TRBV6-1, the J call TRBJ1-5, with D tentatively TRBD1 (6 bases). Input material: blood. The origin of this receptor is a man aged 70-80 years in good health. CDR3 nucleotides: TGTGCCAGCAGTGAATTGGGGGGGGCACTAAGCAATCAGTCCCAGCATTTT. The encoded protein is CASSELGGALSNQSQHF.